Shown below are 11 T cell receptor beta chains from a single sample sequenced in a study of early T cells in non-severe SARS-CoV-2 infection. One entry per CDR3 protein results from TCRdb running MiXCR on the 5' RACE reads. The sample yields some 30,000 distinct CDR3 sequences, about 4.3% seen once. Sequences were derived from whole blood, sampled at baseline. These receptors came from an adult who was a healthcare worker with PCR-confirmed SARS-CoV-2 infection or an uninfected control (not recorded which).

This clonotype was counted only a few times. V is TRBV29-1 and J is TRBJ1-2; D is unresolved. With 6 bases removed from V and 4 bases from J, the gap between germline ends came to 15 bases. Germline V gene lookup returns CDR1 SQVTM and CDR2 ANQGSEA. The CDR3 sequence is 13 residues long. The CDR3 protein is CSVRTELPYGYTF. For the CDR3, the DNA is TGCAGCGTCCGGACCGAGCTACCCTATGGCTACACCTTC.

This clonotype appeared many times. The chain is built from TRBV12-3 or TRBV12-4 and TRBJ1-5; maybe TRBD1 (6 bases). CDR3 length equals 14 residues. V was trimmed by 6 bases and J by 3 bases, leaving 12 bases between them. The DNA for the CDR3 is TGTGCCAGCAGCCAGGGGAGGTCCAATCAGCCCCAGCATTTT. This codes for CASSQGRSNQPQHF.

Many counts were recorded for this clonotype. V gene TRBV28 combines with J gene TRBJ2-1; 10 bases fit TRBD1. The CDR3 runs 15 residues. The trim removed 6 bases at V and 4 bases at J, leaving 6 bases unmatched. The germline gives CDR1 MDHEN, CDR2 SYDVKM. CDR3 coding DNA: TGTGCCAGCAGGGGGGACAGGGGACCTTACAATGAGCAGTTCTTC. Protein: CASRGDRGPYNEQFF.

This clonotype was picked up many times. The rearrangement links TRBV10-1 to TRBJ2-4, with D possibly being TRBD2 (5 bases). Germline V gives CDR1 WNHNN, CDR2 SYGVQD (reference sequence). CDR3 length equals 15 residues. Trimming took 0 bases from V and 3 from J, leaving 9 bases between them. For the CDR3, the DNA is TGCGCCAGCAGTGAGTCTTCCGAGGGCAAAAACATTCAGTACTTC. Protein sequence: CASSESSEGKNIQYF.

This clonotype occurred a few times. The gene calls are TRBV2 and TRBJ2-1, with a possible D match to TRBD2 (6 bases). Trimming pared 8 bases from V and 4 bases from J, leaving 18 bases between. This CDR3 is 15 amino acids long. The germline gives CDR1 SNHLY, CDR2 FYNNEI. The CDR3 loop reads CASGRDSTPYNEQFF. The CDR3 DNA reads TGTGCCAGCGGCCGGGACTCTACCCCTTACAATGAGCAGTTCTTC.

The rearrangement joins TRBV7-9 to TRBJ1-2, with D possibly TRBD1 on 5 matching bases. The CDR3 is made up of 15 amino acids. CDR1 and CDR2 (germline): SEHNR, FQNEAQ (reference sequence). Trimming took 1 base from V and 7 from J, leaving 16 bases between them. CDR3 sequence: CASSLGGGAPLGYTF. CDR3 nucleotide sequence: TGTGCCAGCAGCTTAGGTGGAGGGGCGCCCCTTGGCTACACCTTC.

This clonotype has ten or more counts. J is TRBJ2-2 and V is TRBV19, with a possible D match to TRBD2 (6 bases). CDR3 length: 13 residues. Trimming took 5 bases from V and 6 from J, leaving 10 bases between them. Germline V gene data show CDR1 as LNHDA and CDR2 as SQIVND (reference sequence). The CDR3 coding sequence is TGTGCCAGTAGTGCCACTAGCCCCGGGGAGCTGTTTTTT. Amino acid sequence: CASSATSPGELFF.

This rearrangement joins TRBV19 to TRBJ1-2, with a tentative D call TRBD1 (6 bases). CDR1 is LNHDA, CDR2 SQIVND, per germline (reference sequence). The germline V and J ends were trimmed by 7 bases and 4 bases, with 16 bases remaining between them. This CDR3 is 14 amino acids long. CDR3 nucleotide sequence: TGTGCCAGTACCACGGGGCAGGGGATCTATGGCTACACCTTC. It is translated as CASTTGQGIYGYTF.

The V gene is TRBV29-1, the J gene TRBJ2-7, with 10 bases identical to TRBD1. V lost 4 bases, J lost 5 bases, and 5 bases stayed unmatched. There are 13 residues in the CDR3. The V gene's germline CDR1 is SQVTM and CDR2 ANQGSEA. In DNA form, the CDR3 reads TGCAGCGTTGCGGGACAGGGGTTACACGAGCAGTACTTC. Translation: CSVAGQGLHEQYF.

This clonotype was seen ten or more times. This rearrangement joins TRBV5-1 to TRBJ2-3; D is uncertain. V was shortened by 1 base and J by 2 bases, with 8 bases between the two germline ends. Germline values: CDR1 SGHRS, CDR2 YFSETQ. The CDR3 extends over 14 amino acids. CDR3 sequence (DNA): TGCGCCAGCAGCTTGCAGCCAAACACAGATACGCAGTATTTT. Residues: CASSLQPNTDTQYF. Full variable domain (missing parts from reference TRBV5-1 and TRBJ2-3): KAGVTQTPRYLIKTRGQQVTLSCSPISGHRSVSWYQQTPGQGLQFLFEYFSETQRNKGNFPGRFSGRQFSNSRSEMNVSTLELGDSALYLCASSLQPNTDTQYFGPGTRLTVL.

This clonotype was detected ten times or more. The chain couples TRBV7-8 to TRBJ1-4; D may be TRBD1 (6 bases). CDR1 and CDR2 (germline): SGHVS, FQNEAQ. V was clipped by 5 bases and J by 1 base, with 11 bases between them. The CDR3 length is 15 residues. For the CDR3, the DNA is TGTGCCAGCAGCCGGTTAGGGGGAACTAATGAAAAACTGTTTTTT. Its protein product is CASSRLGGTNEKLFF.